The next 2 T cell receptor beta chains were all read from a single sample in a study of cytomegalovirus exposure and HLA in healthy donors. Researchers ran the PCR with 60 Vbeta and 13 Jbeta primers. Sequencing was performed with immunoSEQ multiplex PCR; in TCRdb, only in-frame clones are kept and a portion is missing. The table records about 170,000 clones, approximately 76% of them present only once. The sample taken for sequencing was PBMCs. Source of these receptors: a woman between 18 and 29 years old in good health and CMV-seropositive.

The chain employs TRBV5-5 and TRBJ1-4, with TRBD1 matching 10 bases. J lost 4 bases, V lost 4 bases, and 7 bases had no gene match. Germline V CDR1 and CDR2: SGHKS, YYEKEE (reference sequence). The CDR3 runs to 16 residues. CDR3 region: CASSPGQGTFNEKLFF. For the CDR3, the DNA is TGTGCCAGCAGCCCGGGACAGGGGACTTTTAATGAAAAACTGTTTTTT.

The gene calls are TRBV27 and TRBJ1-5; a weak D match, TRBD1 (5 bases). The CDR3 extends over 14 amino acids. Germline CDR1 is MNHEY and CDR2 is SMNVEV (reference sequence). V dropped 6 bases and J dropped 0 bases, with 9 bases sitting between them. The CDR3 here is CASSSDSSNQPQHF. DNA for the CDR3: TGTGCCAGCAGCTCAGACAGTAGCAATCAGCCCCAGCATTTT.